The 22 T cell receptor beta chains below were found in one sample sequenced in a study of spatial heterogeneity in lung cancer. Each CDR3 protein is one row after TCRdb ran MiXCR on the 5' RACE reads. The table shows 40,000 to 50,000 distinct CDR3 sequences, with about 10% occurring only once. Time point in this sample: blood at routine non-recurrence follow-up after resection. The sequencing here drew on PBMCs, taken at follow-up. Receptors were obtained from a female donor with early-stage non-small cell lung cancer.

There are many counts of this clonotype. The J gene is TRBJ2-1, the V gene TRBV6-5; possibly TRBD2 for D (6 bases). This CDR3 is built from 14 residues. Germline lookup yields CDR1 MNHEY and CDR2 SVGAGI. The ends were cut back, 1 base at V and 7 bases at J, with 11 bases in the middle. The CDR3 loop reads CASSYFGGGNEQFF. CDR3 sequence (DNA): TGTGCCAGCAGTTACTTCGGGGGAGGAAATGAGCAGTTCTTC.

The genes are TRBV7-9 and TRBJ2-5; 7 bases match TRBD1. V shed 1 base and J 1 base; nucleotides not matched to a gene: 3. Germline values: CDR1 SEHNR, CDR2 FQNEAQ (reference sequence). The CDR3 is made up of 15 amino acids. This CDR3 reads CASSLEGGGQETQYF. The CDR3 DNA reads TGTGCCAGCAGCTTAGAAGGGGGCGGCCAAGAGACCCAGTACTTC.

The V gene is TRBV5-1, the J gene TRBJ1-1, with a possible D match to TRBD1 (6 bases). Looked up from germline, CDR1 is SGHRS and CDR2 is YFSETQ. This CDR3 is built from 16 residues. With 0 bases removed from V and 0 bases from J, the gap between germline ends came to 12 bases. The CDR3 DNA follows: TGCGCCAGCAGCTTGGCCCTCGGACAGTTGAACACTGAAGCTTTCTTT. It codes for CASSLALGQLNTEAFF.

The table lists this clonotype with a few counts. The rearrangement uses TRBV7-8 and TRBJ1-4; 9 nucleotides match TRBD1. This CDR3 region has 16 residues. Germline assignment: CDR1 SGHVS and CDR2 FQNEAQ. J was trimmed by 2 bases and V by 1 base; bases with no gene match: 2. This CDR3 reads CASSLGQGGTNEKLFF. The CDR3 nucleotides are TGTGCCAGCAGCTTAGGACAGGGGGGGACTAATGAAAAACTGTTTTTT. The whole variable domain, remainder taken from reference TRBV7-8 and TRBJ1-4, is GAGVSQSPRYKVAKRGQDVALRCDPISGHVSLFWYQQALGQGPEFLTYFQNEAQLDKSGLPSDRFFAERPEGSVSTLKIQRTQQEDSAVYLCASSLGQGGTNEKLFFGSGTQLSVL.

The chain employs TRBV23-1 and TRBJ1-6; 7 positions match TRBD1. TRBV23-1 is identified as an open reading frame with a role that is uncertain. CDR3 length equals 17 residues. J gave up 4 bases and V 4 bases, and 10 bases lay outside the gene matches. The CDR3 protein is CASSRIVGDRYNSPLHF. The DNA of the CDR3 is TGCGCCAGCAGTCGGATAGTGGGGGACAGATATAATTCACCCCTCCACTTT.

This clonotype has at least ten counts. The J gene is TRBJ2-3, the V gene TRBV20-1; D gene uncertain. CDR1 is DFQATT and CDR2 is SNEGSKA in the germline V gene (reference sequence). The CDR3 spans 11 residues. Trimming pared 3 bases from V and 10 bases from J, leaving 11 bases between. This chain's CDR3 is CSASGEAAQYF. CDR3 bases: TGCAGTGCTAGTGGAGAAGCCGCGCAGTATTTT.

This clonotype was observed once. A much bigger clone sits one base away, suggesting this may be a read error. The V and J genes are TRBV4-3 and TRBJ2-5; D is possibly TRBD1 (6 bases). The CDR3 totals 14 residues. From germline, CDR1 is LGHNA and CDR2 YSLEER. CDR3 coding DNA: TGCGCCAGCGGCCAATACAGGGAACTTTCGACCCAGTACTTC. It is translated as CASGQYRELSTQYF.

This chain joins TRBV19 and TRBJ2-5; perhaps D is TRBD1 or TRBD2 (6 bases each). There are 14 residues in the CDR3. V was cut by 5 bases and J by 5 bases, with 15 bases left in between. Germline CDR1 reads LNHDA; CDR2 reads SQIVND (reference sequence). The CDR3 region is CASSSAGGSETQYF. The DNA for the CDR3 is TGTGCCAGTAGTTCAGCCGGGGGCTCGGAGACCCAGTACTTC.

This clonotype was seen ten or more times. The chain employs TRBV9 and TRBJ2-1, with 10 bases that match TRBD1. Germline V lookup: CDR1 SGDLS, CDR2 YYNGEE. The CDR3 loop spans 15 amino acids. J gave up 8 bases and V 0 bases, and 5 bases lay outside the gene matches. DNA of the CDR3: TGTGCCAGCAGCGTAGGGGGACAGGGGTTCGATGAGCAGTTCTTC. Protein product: CASSVGGQGFDEQFF.

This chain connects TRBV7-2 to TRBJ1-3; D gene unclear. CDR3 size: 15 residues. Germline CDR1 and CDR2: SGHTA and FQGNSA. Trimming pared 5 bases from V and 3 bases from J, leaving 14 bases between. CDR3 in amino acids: CASSVDTYLGNTIYF. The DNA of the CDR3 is TGTGCCAGCAGCGTCGACACCTACCTTGGAAACACCATATATTTT.

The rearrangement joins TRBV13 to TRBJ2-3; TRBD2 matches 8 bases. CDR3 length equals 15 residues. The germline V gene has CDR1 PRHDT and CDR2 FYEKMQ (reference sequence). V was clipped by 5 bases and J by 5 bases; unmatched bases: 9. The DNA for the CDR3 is TGTGCCAGCAGCCCTAGCCGGGGGGGCGGAGATACGCAGTATTTT. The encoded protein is CASSPSRGGGDTQYF.

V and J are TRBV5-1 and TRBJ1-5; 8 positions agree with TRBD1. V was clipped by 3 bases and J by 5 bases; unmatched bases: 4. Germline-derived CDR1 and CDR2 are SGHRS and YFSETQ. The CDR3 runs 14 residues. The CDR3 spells CASSSTGEDQPQHF. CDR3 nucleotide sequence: TGCGCCAGCAGCTCGACAGGGGAGGATCAGCCCCAGCATTTT.

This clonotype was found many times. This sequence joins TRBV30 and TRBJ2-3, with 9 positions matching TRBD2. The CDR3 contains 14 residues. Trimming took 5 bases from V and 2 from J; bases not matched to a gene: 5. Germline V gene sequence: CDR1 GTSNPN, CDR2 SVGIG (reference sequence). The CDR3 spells CAWERGANTDTQYF. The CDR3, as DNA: TGTGCCTGGGAGCGGGGGGCAAACACAGATACGCAGTATTTT.

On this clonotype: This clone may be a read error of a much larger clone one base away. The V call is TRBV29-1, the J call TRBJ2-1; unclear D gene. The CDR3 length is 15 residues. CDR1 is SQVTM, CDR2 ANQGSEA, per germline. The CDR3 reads CCVVGSPSSYNEQFF. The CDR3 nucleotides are TGCTGCGTTGTGGGCTCCCCGAGCTCCTACAATGAGCAGTTCTTC.

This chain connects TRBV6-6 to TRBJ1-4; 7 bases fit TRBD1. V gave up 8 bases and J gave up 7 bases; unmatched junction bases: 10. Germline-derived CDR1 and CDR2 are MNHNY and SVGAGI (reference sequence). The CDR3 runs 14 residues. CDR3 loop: CASFWGQGGEKLFF. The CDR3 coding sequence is TGTGCCAGCTTCTGGGGGCAGGGGGGTGAAAAACTGTTTTTT.

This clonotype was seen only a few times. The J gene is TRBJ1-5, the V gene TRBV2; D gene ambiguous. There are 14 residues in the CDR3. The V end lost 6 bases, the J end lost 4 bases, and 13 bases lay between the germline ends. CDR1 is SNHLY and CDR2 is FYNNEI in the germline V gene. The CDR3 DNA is TGTGCCAGCAGCCCTCGGGTGACAAATCAGCCCCAGCATTTT. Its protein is CASSPRVTNQPQHF.

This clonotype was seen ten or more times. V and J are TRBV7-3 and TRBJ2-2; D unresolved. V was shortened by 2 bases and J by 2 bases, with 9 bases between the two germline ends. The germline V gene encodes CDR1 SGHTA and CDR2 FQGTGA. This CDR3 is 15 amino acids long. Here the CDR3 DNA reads TGTGCCAGCAGCTTATCGGCCGTCAACACCGGGGAGCTGTTTTTT. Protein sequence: CASSLSAVNTGELFF.

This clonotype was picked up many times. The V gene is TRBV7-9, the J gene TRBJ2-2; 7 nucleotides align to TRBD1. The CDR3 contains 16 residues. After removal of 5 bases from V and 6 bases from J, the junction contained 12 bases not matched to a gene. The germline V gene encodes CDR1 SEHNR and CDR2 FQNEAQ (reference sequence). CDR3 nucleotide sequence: TGTGCCAGCAGCCAAAGTAGGACAGGCGGAGCCGGGGAGCTGTTTTTT. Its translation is CASSQSRTGGAGELFF.

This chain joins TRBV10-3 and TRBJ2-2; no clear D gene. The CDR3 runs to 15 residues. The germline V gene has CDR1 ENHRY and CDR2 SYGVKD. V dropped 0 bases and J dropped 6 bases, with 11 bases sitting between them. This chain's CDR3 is CAISESGQTAGELFF. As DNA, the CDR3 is TGTGCCATCAGTGAGTCGGGCCAGACCGCCGGGGAGCTGTTTTTT.

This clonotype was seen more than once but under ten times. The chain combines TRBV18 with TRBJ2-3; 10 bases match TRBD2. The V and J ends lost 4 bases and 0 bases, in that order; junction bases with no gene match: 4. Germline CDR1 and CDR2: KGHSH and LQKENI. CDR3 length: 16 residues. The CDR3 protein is CASSLTSGASTDTQYF. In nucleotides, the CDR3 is TGTGCCAGCTCACTTACTAGCGGGGCTAGCACAGATACGCAGTATTTT.

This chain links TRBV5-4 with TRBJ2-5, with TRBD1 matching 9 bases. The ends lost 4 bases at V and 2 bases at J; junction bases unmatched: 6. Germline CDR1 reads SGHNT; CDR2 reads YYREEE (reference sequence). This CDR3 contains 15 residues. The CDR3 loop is CASSHAGTGQETQYF. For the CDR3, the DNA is TGTGCCAGCAGCCACGCCGGGACAGGGCAAGAGACCCAGTACTTC. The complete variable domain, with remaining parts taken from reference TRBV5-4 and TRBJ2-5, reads ETGVTQSPTHLIKTRGQQVTLRCSSQSGHNTVSWYQQALGQGPQFIFQYYREEENGRGNFPPRFSGLQFPNYSSELNVNALELDDSALYLCASSHAGTGQETQYFGPGTRLLVL.

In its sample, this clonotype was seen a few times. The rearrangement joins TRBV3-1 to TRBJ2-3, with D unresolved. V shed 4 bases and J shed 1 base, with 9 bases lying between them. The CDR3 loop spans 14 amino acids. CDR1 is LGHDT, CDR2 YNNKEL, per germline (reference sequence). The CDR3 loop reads CASSLGQRTDTQYF. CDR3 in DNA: TGTGCCAGCAGCCTTGGGCAACGCACAGATACGCAGTATTTT.